These T cell receptor beta chains were read from a single sample in a study of T cells in Graves' hyperthyroidism and ophthalmopathy. A single record per CDR3 protein comes from TCRdb applying MiXCR to the multiplex PCR reads. The sample has roughly 650,000 distinct CDR3 sequences; approximately 16% are singletons. The specimen was blood. The receptors shown here come from a woman aged 40 to 49 with Graves' ophthalmopathy. Both conserved end residues are part of each CDR3. Fields, in order: J gene, V gene, CDR3 protein.

>TRBJ1-1|TRBV2
CASSERPGGARLF
>TRBJ2-7|TRBV5-1
CASSTLAGRHYEQYF
>TRBJ1-5|TRBV2
CASSGTALNQPQHF
>TRBJ2-1|TRBV5-1
CASSLAGTGGNEQFF
>TRBJ2-3|TRBV20-1
CSARGLAGVGDTQYF
>TRBJ2-7|TRBV13
CASSLLSSYEQYF
>TRBJ2-5|TRBV12-3/TRBV12-4
CASSLVGPAKETQYF
>TRBJ2-2|TRBV10-1
CASSESQGAGELFF
>TRBJ2-6|TRBV6-1
CASSANRPAWANVLTF
>TRBJ2-1|TRBV7-9
CASSSSAGEYYNEQFF
>TRBJ2-7|TRBV28
CASTPGGGITEQYF
>TRBJ2-5|TRBV20-1
CSASNAQETQYF
>TRBJ2-7|TRBV10-1
CASSQGYGYEQYF
>TRBJ1-4|TRBV5-6
CASSGSMGTNEKLFF